This entry features one T cell receptor beta chain sequence. This clonotype was detected only a few times. This receptor's antigen is unknown. The record has no base qualities; no much larger clone is one base away. This specimen comes from a study of blood T cells in healthy people across ages (dated by TCRdb to between 2015 and 2016). In terms of the full investigation: In model experiments, roughly one uniquely barcoded TCR beta cDNA molecule per two T cells was captured by template switching. Age-related changes in TCR beta repertoire diversity were measured in the study by deep sequencing normalized with unique cDNA molecular identifiers. Using the same blood draw, the study looked at two additional independent replicas of 1 million unique cDNA reads for two donors, one aged 18 to 30 and the other aged 80 or older. Four age groups were formed from the donors: young (average roughly 15 years), middle-aged (around 37), aged (approximately 60) and long-lived (82). The paper as a whole reports these results and caveats: A strong correlation was found between observed TCR beta diversity and the percentage of naive T cells measured by flow cytometry. As age increased, observed TCR beta diversity per million T cells dropped in a roughly linear way, and a significant reduction was already evident by age 40. Bulk unsorted PBMC profiling prevented conclusive comparison of naive and antigen-experienced compartments. Estimates of total diversity from one million sequenced T cells were regarded as lower bounds and underestimates. Compared with the aged group, the long-lived group had more naive CD4+ T cells, fewer expanded clones and increased TCR diversity, suggesting age selection. Because the CMV infection status of the donors was unknown, age-related changes in expanded clonotypes may potentially have been confounded.

Systemically healthy Caucasian individuals from Russia, approximately 39 in total and aged about 6 to 90 years, were included as donors. Roughly 9 milliliters of peripheral blood were drawn from each donor into EDTA-treated Vacutainer tubes. Ficoll-Paque density-gradient centrifugation was used to isolate PBMCs, with at least 6 million obtained per sample. Total RNA was extracted from PBMCs with Trizol reagent, with at least 6 micrograms obtained per sample. The percentages of naive CD45RAhigh/CD27high T cells were determined by flow cytometry on a PBMC aliquot from every donor. V is pared back by 1 base and J by 2 bases, with 9 bases lying between the germline termini. From cysteine to phenylalanine, the CDR3 is 15 amino acids long. Just CDR3 DNA is preserved here, 45 bases in frame from base 1. The germline V gene yields SGHVS for CDR1 and FQNEAQ for CDR2. Library prep was done by 5' RACE. Sequencing instrument: Illumina HiSeq 2500. A second PCR of 7 to 11 cycles was performed with a sample-barcoded 5' primer and a J-beta primer mix. A unique molecular identifier was introduced onto each TCR beta cDNA molecule by a template-switch 5' adaptor carrying 12 random nucleotides. At least 2.5 million CDR3-containing paired-end reads were obtained from each sample. First-strand cDNA was synthesized from all RNA with the Mint cDNA synthesis kit, primed by a TRBC-specific oligonucleotide. Following uracil-DNA glycosylase treatment, all cDNA underwent a first 18-cycle PCR with the universal primers M1SS and BC2_uni_R. The study's own analysis went as follows. Normalization of each sample was performed by random selection of 1 million high-quality reads, each carrying a distinct molecular identifier. Reads with shared molecular identifiers were discarded instead of being binned into consensus sequences. MiTCR, with a Q25 quality threshold and the strictest error-elimination algorithm, was used for CDR3 identification, clonotype clustering and error correction. Lower-bound total TCR beta diversity was estimated with a nonparametric unseen species model using Euler transformation. TCRdb trimmed public reads at Q25 via fastp, called clones via MiXCR and kept in-frame beta chains. Each entry merges the rows of one CDR3 protein and shows their most common DNA and genes. The V and J calls and clone size come from TCRdb's table, not from the authors' own analysis. Present in this sample are 800,000 or so distinct CDR3 sequences, around a quarter of which were seen just once. Clones ranked in the top ten supply approximately 4% of the sample.

These data were likewise used in another study, on T cells of mothers and their children. As the second paper documents: Donors were nine systemically healthy Caucasian individuals: three mothers and their six children. cDNA synthesis consumed the entire amount of extracted RNA, loaded at roughly 1.5 ug RNA in each 15 ul reaction. In the second PCR, the M1S primer introduced both the sample barcodes and 2-4 random nucleotides. Over 8 million TCR beta CDR3 reads were obtained for each mother, and 2.5 million to 3.5 million reads were obtained for each child. Thymic selection shapes the output of TCR recombination in a similar way in related and unrelated pairs, and inherited differences have a minor effect. Normalized repertoire overlap was always slightly but never significantly higher in related than unrelated mother-child pairs. No persistent microchimeric T cell clones were detected, at a sensitivity of 90 to 100 clones per million clonotypes. Deep NGS was used in the study to compare the TCR beta repertoires of mothers and children and to look for features that separate related mother-child pairs from unrelated individuals. The mean age was roughly 36 +/- 4 years for the mothers and about 10 +/- 4 years for the children. Libraries were sequenced on Illumina HiSeq 2000 with 100+100 nt paired-end reads after adapter ligation with NEBNext reagents. To prevent cross-contamination, the mother and child libraries were prepared a month apart and were sequenced in separate runs. Between about 500,000 and 2,300,000 distinct TCR beta clonotypes were identified per donor. Naive TCR beta clonotypes were estimated from low-frequency clonotypes matched to each donor's FACS-determined naive share, without sorting.

The sequence came from a boy under 18 in good health. The rearrangement combines TRBV7-8 with TRBJ2-4, with TRBD1 as a weak D call on 6 bases. Sample: blood. The base sequence is TGTGCCAGCAGCTTAGGGCAGGGGCCCAAAAACATTCAGTACTTC. Its product reads: CASSLGQGPKNIQYF.